Sequencing of this T cell receptor (beta chain) was carried out in a study of lymphopenia after photon versus proton radiotherapy. Clones were sequenced by immunoSEQ multiplex PCR, and TCRdb holds only the in-frame ones, with some missing. The table records roughly 40,000 clones, around 83% of them present only once. General study findings and limits: Post-nadir diversity loss with photons came from oligoclonal expansion, particularly CD8+ Temra cells. Proton therapy kept repertoires fairly stable, unlike photons, which gained effector/memory cells. Post-nadir TCR diversity decline inversely tracked overall survival among those who died.

In regard to this clone: Its antigen is unidentified.

The clonotype originates from a woman aged 70-85 years with pancreatic cancer. Some clones in this sample may be carry-over from other donors' samples. This material consisted of peripheral blood, taken from a patient treated with proton-based radiotherapy.

The CDR3 DNA reads as TGCGCCAGCAGCCAAAGAGGGACAGGGAACGGCGACGAGCAGTACTTC. Its translation is CASSQRGTGNGDEQYF. V and J are TRBV4-1 and TRBJ2-7; 9 bases agree with TRBD1. The CDR3 is made up of 16 amino acids. The junction had 10 bases not matched to a gene; V was cut back by 2 bases and J by 5 bases. The germline gives CDR1 MGHRA, CDR2 YSYEKL.